The 20 T cell receptor beta chains presented below share a single source sample, sequenced in a study of blood T cells in healthy people across ages. A second PCR of about 7 to 12 cycles used a sample-barcoded 5' primer and a J-beta primer mix. From the 5' RACE reads, TCRdb called clonotypes with MiXCR, one entry per CDR3 protein. The sample contains roughly 1,000,000 distinct CDR3 sequences, approximately 25% of which appear only once. This sample also appeared in a second study, on T cells of mothers and their children.

Sequencing was performed on blood. The receptor set was obtained from a girl aged 2 to 9 in good health.

This clonotype has a handful of counts. Here the CDR3 reads CASSQVGGTGADTQYF. In nucleotides, the CDR3 is TGCGCCAGCAGCCAAGTTGGTGGGACAGGGGCAGATACGCAGTATTTT. The chain uses TRBV4-1 and TRBJ2-3; 10 nucleotides agree with TRBD1. The CDR3 consists of 16 residues. The germline CDR1 and CDR2 sequences are MGHRA and YSYEKL. V shed 1 base and J 4 bases; nucleotides not matched to a gene: 5.

V and J are TRBV12-3 or TRBV12-4 and TRBJ2-7; D not certain. V was clipped by 6 bases and J by 3 bases, with 12 bases between them. This CDR3 is built from 13 residues. CDR3 region: CASRNNLGYEQYF. The CDR3 DNA is TGTGCCAGCAGGAACAACCTAGGCTACGAGCAGTACTTC.

The genes are TRBV7-6 and TRBJ2-7, with TRBD2 matching over 9 bases. The CDR3 spans 15 residues. Germline lookup yields CDR1 SGHVS and CDR2 FNYEAQ. Unmatched junction bases numbered 5, after V lost 5 bases and J lost 0 bases. The DNA for the CDR3 is TGTGCCAGCAGCCAGTATAGCGGGAGCTCCTACGAGCAGTACTTC. It yields the protein CASSQYSGSSYEQYF.

J is TRBJ2-6 and V is TRBV6-2 or TRBV6-3, with no clear D. The ends were cut back, 6 bases at V and 4 bases at J, with 4 bases in the middle. This CDR3 is built from 12 residues. Germline-derived CDR1 and CDR2 are MNHEY and SVGEGT. In DNA, the CDR3 is TGTGCCAGCAGCCAGGGGGCCAACGTCCTGACTTTC. Translation gives CASSQGANVLTF.

The rearrangement joins TRBV7-9 to TRBJ1-1; D uncertain. V lost 4 bases and J lost 7, with 4 bases in between. Germline CDR1 and CDR2: SEHNR and FQNEAQ (reference sequence). The CDR3 runs to 10 residues. The CDR3 DNA follows: TGTGCCAGCAGCTGGGGTGAAGCTTTCTTT. Residues: CASSWGEAFF.

CDR3 nucleotide sequence: TGCAGCGTTGGGGTTTTAGGCACGAAGGGCTATGGCTACACCTTC. Amino acid sequence: CSVGVLGTKGYGYTF. The rearrangement uses TRBV29-1 and TRBJ1-2, with D hard to call. V was cut by 4 bases and J by 4 bases, with 19 bases left in between. The CDR3 has 15 residues. CDR1 SQVTM and CDR2 ANQGSEA come from the germline V gene.

This clonotype appeared a few times. CDR3 nucleotides: TGTGCCAGCAGCCCTTTAGCCGGGACAGGGATAAGTGAGCAGTTCTTC. Protein sequence: CASSPLAGTGISEQFF. The chain is built from TRBV14 and TRBJ2-1; 9 bases map to TRBD1. V dropped 4 bases and J dropped 9; count of bases not matched to a gene: 13. Per the germline V gene, CDR1 is SGHDN and CDR2 is FVKESK. The CDR3 length is 16 residues. Filled out from reference TRBV14 and TRBJ2-1, the complete variable domain reads EAGVTQFPSHSVIEKGQTVTLRCDPISGHDNLYWYRRVMGKEIKFLLHFVKESKQDESGMPNNRFLAERTGGTYSTLKVQPAELEDSGVYFCASSPLAGTGISEQFFGPGTRLTVL.

The V gene is TRBV7-9, the J gene TRBJ1-4, with TRBD1 matching over 9 bases. Germline trimming cut 4 bases from V and 8 bases from J; bases unmatched to any gene: 5. The length of the CDR3 is 14 residues. Germline V gene sequence: CDR1 SEHNR, CDR2 FQNEAQ (reference sequence). The CDR3 protein is CASSSGQGSEKLFF. The CDR3 nucleotides are TGTGCCAGCAGCTCAGGACAGGGGTCCGAAAAACTGTTTTTT.

V usage is TRBV11-1 and J usage is TRBJ2-7; 10 bases map to TRBD2. The CDR3 runs to 19 residues. V shed 4 bases and J 2 bases; nucleotides not matched to a gene: 17. Germline CDR1 reads SGHAT; CDR2 reads FQDESV (reference sequence). The CDR3 DNA is TGTGCCAGCAGCTCCTCCGGGACTAGCGCCGTGGAACCACCCTACGAGCAGTACTTC. It specifies CASSSSGTSAVEPPYEQYF.

The chain is built from TRBV28 and TRBJ2-3; 9 nucleotides agree with TRBD2. V shed 4 bases and J 5 bases; nucleotides not matched to a gene: 13. Germline CDR1 and CDR2: MDHEN and SYDVKM. This CDR3 region has 17 residues. CDR3 nucleotide sequence: TGTGCCAGCAGTTCAGGACCGGGACTAGCTACGGGAGATACGCAGTATTTT. The encoded protein is CASSSGPGLATGDTQYF.

The rearrangement links TRBV10-3 to TRBJ2-5, with D possibly being TRBD2 (5 bases). The CDR3 spans 13 residues. Looked up from germline, CDR1 is ENHRY and CDR2 is SYGVKD. The V end lost 4 bases, the J end lost 5 bases, and 11 bases lay between the germline ends. This CDR3 reads CAISGGLGETQYF. In nucleotides, the CDR3 is TGTGCCATCAGTGGAGGGCTGGGGGAGACCCAGTACTTC.

This clonotype was seen many times. This rearrangement joins TRBV6-2 or TRBV6-3 to TRBJ2-4, with a weak D call TRBD2 (6 bases). The length of the CDR3 is 19 residues. Germline V gene sequence: CDR1 MNHEY, CDR2 SVGEGT. The ends were cut back, 5 bases at V and 9 bases at J, with 32 bases in the middle. CDR3 protein: CASSPPLSQTGTLRIIQYF. DNA for the CDR3: TGTGCCAGCAGTCCCCCGTTGAGCCAAACCGGGACTTTGAGGATCATTCAGTACTTC.

The chain couples TRBV3-1 to TRBJ2-1; D might be TRBD2 (7 bases). This CDR3 is 13 amino acids long. Germline lookup yields CDR1 LGHDT and CDR2 YNNKEL (reference sequence). V was trimmed by 1 base and J by 9 bases, leaving 10 bases between them. CDR3 loop: CASSQGGGAEQFF. In DNA, the CDR3 is TGTGCCAGCAGCCAAGGCGGGGGCGCTGAGCAGTTCTTC.

This chain uses TRBV20-1 with TRBJ2-7; unclear D gene. The ends were cut back, 0 bases at V and 3 bases at J, with 9 bases in the middle. This CDR3 has 13 amino acids. The germline V gene has CDR1 DFQATT and CDR2 SNEGSKA (reference sequence). The CDR3 is CSARDSVSYEQYF. The CDR3, as DNA: TGCAGTGCTAGAGATAGTGTAAGCTACGAGCAGTACTTC.

This clonotype was found many times. This chain joins TRBV7-8 and TRBJ1-5; tentative D call: TRBD1 (6 bases). The germline V gene encodes CDR1 SGHVS and CDR2 FQNEAQ. This CDR3 region has 15 residues. Trimming cost V 0 bases and J 3 bases, with 9 bases left between them. In nucleotides, the CDR3 is TGTGCCAGCAGCTTAGCAAGGACAGACAATCAGCCCCAGCATTTT. The encoded protein is CASSLARTDNQPQHF.

This clonotype was observed a handful of times. The V call is TRBV6-1, the J call TRBJ2-5; D is tentatively TRBD1 or TRBD2 (5 bases each). This CDR3 contains 16 residues. CDR1 is MNHNS, CDR2 SASEGT, per germline. The V end lost 2 bases, the J end lost 1 base, and 14 bases lay between the germline ends. The chain's CDR3 is CASSEYSGQPQETQYF. The CDR3 DNA follows: TGTGCCAGCAGTGAATATTCGGGGCAACCCCAAGAGACCCAGTACTTC.

This clonotype was found a few times. This chain uses TRBV28 with TRBJ1-1; D may be TRBD1 (5 bases). Per the germline V gene, CDR1 is MDHEN and CDR2 is SYDVKM. The CDR3 sequence is 14 residues long. V lost 7 bases, J lost 5 bases, and 17 bases lay in between. CDR3 residues: CASIRAQGTTEAFF. The CDR3 DNA reads TGTGCCAGCATAAGAGCCCAAGGGACGACTGAAGCTTTCTTT.

The chain has TRBV29-1 and TRBJ2-5; either TRBD1 or TRBD2 may supply D (5 bases each). The CDR3 extends over 12 amino acids. CDR1 and CDR2 from the germline V gene are SQVTM and ANQGSEA. Between the trimmed V and J ends, which lost 7 bases and 7 bases, there was a span of 16 bases. The DNA of the CDR3 is TGCAGCGCTGATGGGGGTGGTGCGACCCAGTACTTC. Translated, it gives CSADGGGATQYF. Looking up the rest from reference TRBV29-1 and TRBJ2-5 gives the full variable domain: SAVISQKPSRDICQRGTSLTIQCQVDSQVTMMFWYRQQPGQSLTLIATANQGSEATYESGFVIDKFPISRPNLTFSTLTVSNMSPEDSSIYLCSADGGGATQYFGPGTRLLVL.

This chain links TRBV12-3 or TRBV12-4 with TRBJ1-2; TRBD1 matches 7 bases. Trimming cost V 6 bases and J 8 bases; bases outside gene matches: 6. This CDR3 is built from 12 residues. CDR3 protein: CASSPTGFGYTF. As DNA, the CDR3 is TGTGCCAGCAGCCCGACAGGGTTCGGCTACACCTTC.

The gene calls are TRBV12-3 or TRBV12-4 and TRBJ2-7; no clear D. V was clipped by 2 bases and J by 3 bases, with 11 bases between them. The CDR3 runs to 14 residues. CDR3: CASSLWGQHYEQYF. CDR3 bases: TGTGCCAGCAGTTTATGGGGTCAGCACTACGAGCAGTACTTC.